This T cell receptor beta chain is drawn from a study of blood T cell repertoires in COVID-19. Study as a whole: The samples span acute and convalescent COVID-19 from the United States, Italy and Spain.

Recovery among Cohort 3 donors was established by two negative PCRs, clearance, or symptom resolution. The V and J ends lost 4 bases and 3 bases respectively, with 17 bases between them. CDR3 length equals 16 residues. Germline values: CDR1 SGHTA, CDR2 FQGTGA. This clone was seen only a few times. Original handling: For nucleated cells, counts were estimated from reference gene primer amplification. The table came from immunoSEQ multiplex PCR; TCRdb's copy has only in-frame clones and leaves some out. From that table come the V and J calls and clone size; the DNA was used to work out D and trimming. There are hundreds of thousands of clones in the sample; around 91% occur only once, and roughly 1% lies in the top ten.

The rearrangement joins TRBV7-3 to TRBJ2-3; TRBD2 is a possible D gene (6 bases). The sequencing input was PBMCs or T cells enriched from blood (not recorded which). The source of this sequence is a man younger than 35 who had recovered from COVID-19. The chain's CDR3 is CASSSELADGTDTQYF. In DNA form, the CDR3 reads TGTGCCAGCAGCTCAGAACTAGCTGATGGAACAGATACGCAGTATTTT.